Listed below are T cell receptor beta chains from one sample, sequenced in a study of blood T cell repertoires in COVID-19. TCRdb's table, derived via immunoSEQ multiplex PCR, lists solely in-frame clones and lacks some. The table has 250,000 to 300,000 clones, around nine tenths seen once; the top ten hold roughly 1.1%. The sample comprised PBMCs or T cells enriched from blood (not recorded which). The receptors originated from a woman in her 30s who had recovered from COVID-19. Both conserved end residues are part of each CDR3. D genes are given only for firm matches. Only part of the rows carry a size: once, few, many, or a class if the clone is expanded.

v_call	d_call	j_call	clone_size	cdr3_length	cdr3_nt	cdr3_aa
TRBV10-3	NA	TRBJ2-3	NA	15	TGTGCCATCAGTGAGTCGGAGGAACGCACAGATACGCAGTATTTT	CAISESEERTDTQYF
TRBV27	NA	TRBJ1-4	NA	13	TGTGCCACCCGGGATTGGGCTAATGAAAAACTGTTTTTT	CATRDWANEKLFF
TRBV6-5	NA	TRBJ1-2	NA	15	TGTGCCAGCAGTTACTCGACAGTTACTAACTATGGCTACACCTTC	CASSYSTVTNYGYTF
TRBV30	NA	TRBJ2-7	NA	12	TGTGCCTGGAGTCACCAACTTTACGAGCAGTACTTC	CAWSHQLYEQYF
TRBV5-5	NA	TRBJ1-4	NA	13	TGTGCCAGCAGCGTAGAGAGTGGTGAGAAACTGTTTTTT	CASSVESGEKLFF
TRBV19	NA	TRBJ2-7	NA	13	TGTGCCAGTCAAACCCGGGGCTCCTACGAGCAGTACTTC	CASQTRGSYEQYF
TRBV7-2	NA	TRBJ2-1	few	15	TGTGCCAGCAGCTTAGTCGGCAGAGACAGCAATGAGCAGTTCTTC	CASSLVGRDSNEQFF
TRBV28	NA	TRBJ2-2	once	16	TGTGCCAGCAGCCCCTGGAGTGAGCTGAGCACCGGGGAGCTGTTTTTT	CASSPWSELSTGELFF
TRBV10-2	NA	TRBJ1-5	NA	13	TGCGCCAGCAGCCCAAATAGCAATCAGCCCCAGCATTTT	CASSPNSNQPQHF
TRBV7-9	TRBD1	TRBJ1-2	NA	13	TGTGCCAGCAGACCGACAGGGATCTATGGCTACACCTTC	CASRPTGIYGYTF
TRBV15	NA	TRBJ1-5	NA	15	TGTGCCACCAGCAGAGGGCAGGGCGGCAATCAGCCCCAGCATTTT	CATSRGQGGNQPQHF
TRBV5-1	TRBD1	TRBJ1-2	NA	14	TGCGCCAGCAGCCGTCTACAGGGGGCCGGTGGCTACACCTTC	CASSRLQGAGGYTF
TRBV7-9	NA	TRBJ1-2	NA	15	TGTGCCAGCAGCGTTGTGAGGGAGAACCCATATGGCTACACCTTC	CASSVVRENPYGYTF
TRBV3-1/TRBV3-2	NA	TRBJ1-2	NA	15	TGTGCCAGCAGCCAAGTTTACAGGCAAACATATGGCTACACCTTC	CASSQVYRQTYGYTF
TRBV7-2	TRBD1	TRBJ1-5	NA	14	TGTGCCAGCAGCATGGGACAGTTCAATCAGCCCCAGCATTTT	CASSMGQFNQPQHF
TRBV7-2	TRBD1	TRBJ1-4	NA	15	TGTGCCAGCAGCCGGGACAGGGGAACTAATGAAAAACTGTTTTTT	CASSRDRGTNEKLFF
TRBV10-1	NA	TRBJ1-4	NA	14	TGCGCCAGCAGTCCCGGACAGTTTAATGAAAAACTGTTTTTT	CASSPGQFNEKLFF
TRBV9	TRBD1	TRBJ2-7	NA	14	TGTGCCAGCAGCTTCAGGGGGCAAGCTGGCGAGCAGTACTTC	CASSFRGQAGEQYF
TRBV18	TRBD1	TRBJ1-4	NA	15	TGTGCCAGCTCCCCCTCCCAGGGGGCAGATGAAAAACTGTTTTTT	CASSPSQGADEKLFF
TRBV7-9	NA	TRBJ1-1	NA	14	TGTGCCAGCAGCTTCATGGGACTCGCACCCGAAGCTTTCTTT	CASSFMGLAPEAFF
TRBV6-2/TRBV6-3	TRBD1	TRBJ2-7	once	16	TGTGCCAGCAGTTCCGGGGACAGGGGACGGGGGTACGAGCAGTACTTC	CASSSGDRGRGYEQYF
TRBV6-5	TRBD2	TRBJ2-5	NA	15	TGTGCCAGCAGTTACCTAGCGGGAGATGCGGAGACCCAGTACTTC	CASSYLAGDAETQYF
TRBV30	TRBD1	TRBJ1-1	few	15	TGTGCCTGGAGTGCCCCGGACAGGGGGCATACTGAAGCTTTCTTT	CAWSAPDRGHTEAFF
TRBV5-1	TRBD1	TRBJ2-5	NA	14	TGCGCCAGCAGCTATGGACAGGTTCAAGAGACCCAGTACTTC	CASSYGQVQETQYF
TRBV10-3	NA	TRBJ2-7	once	14	TGTGCCATCAGCCTGGAGGGCTATCTACCCGAGCAGTACTTC	CAISLEGYLPEQYF
TRBV10-3	NA	TRBJ1-2	NA	13	TGTGCCATCAGTGAGTCGCTTCAGTATGGCTACACCTTC	CAISESLQYGYTF
TRBV5-4	NA	TRBJ1-4	NA	17	TGTGCCAGCAGCTTTGGCACTGGTCGACGGGGAGAGGAAAAACTGTTTTTT	CASSFGTGRRGEEKLFF